The 28 T cell receptor beta chains presented below share a single source sample, sequenced in a study of technical replicates of blood from a few donors. The method was immunoSEQ multiplex PCR; TCRdb's version includes in-frame clones alone and lacks a portion of them. The sample carries some 74,000 clones, less than 97% recorded once. Sequencing input: T cells isolated from PBMCs. These receptor sequences come from a human donor in good health.

The rearrangement joins TRBV7-9 to TRBJ2-2, with D unclear. The CDR3 totals 12 residues. Trimming removed 7 bases at V and 4 bases at J, with 7 bases between. CDR1 is SEHNR and CDR2 is FQNEAQ in the germline V gene (reference sequence). The CDR3 region is CASKTSTGELFF. As DNA, the CDR3 is TGTGCCAGCAAAACGAGCACCGGGGAGCTGTTTTTT.

The V and J genes are TRBV6-1 and TRBJ2-1; 12 positions agree with TRBD2. Germline lookup yields CDR1 MNHNS and CDR2 SASEGT. The ends lost 6 bases at V and 7 bases at J; junction bases unmatched: 7. The CDR3 consists of 15 residues. The CDR3 bases are TGTGCCAGCAGCGCTAGACTAGCGGGGGTAAATGAGCAGTTCTTC. Protein: CASSARLAGVNEQFF.

The genes are TRBV19 and TRBJ1-2; D is ambiguous. This CDR3 is 13 amino acids long. Trimming cost V 5 bases and J 4 bases, with 11 bases left between them. Per germline, CDR1 LNHDA and CDR2 SQIVND (reference sequence). The CDR3 region is CASSPSGLYGYTF. The CDR3 nucleotides are TGTGCCAGTAGTCCGTCCGGTCTCTATGGCTACACCTTC. Based on the CDR3 plus reference TRBV19 and TRBJ1-2, the full variable domain is DGGITQSPKYLFRKEGQNVTLSCEQNLNHDAMYWYRQDPGQGLRLIYYSQIVNDFQKGDIAEGYSVSREKKESFPLTVTSAQKNPTAFYLCASSPSGLYGYTFGSGTRLTVV.

V usage is TRBV10-1 and J usage is TRBJ2-1; unclear D gene. V lost 0 bases and J lost 0, with 15 bases in between. CDR3 length equals 18 residues. Germline loops: CDR1 WNHNN, CDR2 SYGVQD (reference sequence). Here the CDR3 reads CASSESSAVLSSYNEQFF. The CDR3 coding sequence is TGCGCCAGCAGTGAGTCGTCCGCCGTCCTCAGCTCCTACAATGAGCAGTTCTTC.

This chain links TRBV18 with TRBJ1-5, with a weak D call TRBD1 (6 bases). The V gene's germline CDR1 is KGHSH and CDR2 LQKENI. The CDR3 contains 16 residues. The V gene lost 3 bases and the J gene lost 2 bases, with 14 bases spanning the gap. Here the CDR3 DNA reads TGTGCCAGCTCACCCGACGGGCAGGGGCGCAATCAGCCCCAGCATTTT. Encoded protein: CASSPDGQGRNQPQHF. Full variable domain (rest looked up from reference TRBV18 and TRBJ1-5): NAGVMQNPRHLVRRRGQEARLRCSPMKGHSHVYWYRQLPEEGLKFMVYLQKENIIDESGMPKERFSAEFPKEGPSILRIQQVVRGDSAAYFCASSPDGQGRNQPQHFGDGTRLSIL.

The chain joins TRBV19 to TRBJ2-5, with TRBD1 matching 9 bases. Germline lookup yields CDR1 LNHDA and CDR2 SQIVND (reference sequence). The CDR3 is made up of 15 amino acids. J lost 5 bases, V lost 7 bases, and 11 bases had no gene match. The CDR3 here is CASNSTQGAWETQYF. The CDR3 bases are TGTGCCAGTAATTCTACACAGGGGGCTTGGGAGACCCAGTACTTC.

The CDR3 reads CASRPQLDGQGQWYNEQFF. CDR3 DNA sequence: TGTGCCAGTAGACCACAATTAGATGGGCAGGGACAATGGTACAATGAGCAGTTCTTC. The genes are TRBV5-4 and TRBJ2-1, with D maybe TRBD1 (6 bases). The CDR3 sequence is 19 residues long. Per the germline V gene, CDR1 is SGHNT and CDR2 is YYREEE (reference sequence). Trimming removed 8 bases from V and 4 bases from J, with 31 bases in between.

The chain is built from TRBV6-5 and TRBJ1-4; the D gene is possibly TRBD1 (6 bases). The CDR3 has 14 amino acids. V was clipped by 3 bases and J by 6 bases, with 11 bases between them. Germline V gene data show CDR1 as MNHEY and CDR2 as SVGAGI. The DNA of the CDR3 is TGTGCCAGCAGTTATCGGGGGGCGGATGAAAAACTGTTTTTT. Translated, it gives CASSYRGADEKLFF.

This chain links TRBV6-5 with TRBJ1-5, with TRBD1 matching over 9 bases. Germline CDR1 MNHEY, CDR2 SVGAGI. J gave up 5 bases and V 6 bases, and 8 bases lay outside the gene matches. CDR3 size: 15 residues. The CDR3 DNA reads as TGTGCCAGCAGATACAACCGGGACAGGGATCAGCCCCAGCATTTT. Translation: CASRYNRDRDQPQHF.

This rearrangement joins TRBV4-1 to TRBJ2-1; D gene ambiguous. Looked up from germline, CDR1 is MGHRA and CDR2 is YSYEKL. V was trimmed by 1 base and J by 9 bases, leaving 16 bases between them. The CDR3 sequence is 15 residues long. CDR3 amino acids: CASSQGLVSSGEQFF. CDR3 sequence (DNA): TGCGCCAGCAGCCAAGGTCTCGTAAGTTCGGGTGAGCAGTTCTTC.

The V call is TRBV11-2, the J call TRBJ2-7, with a weak D call TRBD1 (5 bases). V was cut by 6 bases and J by 1 base, with 19 bases left in between. This CDR3 region has 16 residues. In germline, CDR1 is SGHAT, CDR2 FQNNGV. The chain's CDR3 is CASRKIRGGSSYEQYF. In nucleotides, the CDR3 is TGTGCCAGCAGAAAAATTAGGGGCGGTTCTTCCTACGAGCAGTACTTC.

V is TRBV27 and J is TRBJ1-4, with D possibly TRBD1 on 5 matching bases. V lost 3 bases to trimming and J lost 8 bases, with 10 bases between them. The CDR3 spans 13 residues. Germline values: CDR1 MNHEY, CDR2 SMNVEV (reference sequence). CDR3 bases: TGTGCCAGCAGTTTTATTGACAGCGAAAAACTGTTTTTT. It codes for CASSFIDSEKLFF.

The chain employs TRBV7-9 and TRBJ2-7, with 10 bases aligning to TRBD2. The ends lost 2 bases at V and 7 bases at J; junction bases unmatched: 8. Germline loops: CDR1 SEHNR, CDR2 FQNEAQ (reference sequence). CDR3 length equals 15 residues. This CDR3 reads CASSLISGRAWEQYF. Written as DNA, the CDR3 is TGTGCCAGCAGCTTAATCAGCGGGAGGGCTTGGGAGCAGTACTTC.

This chain joins TRBV5-1 and TRBJ1-5; D unclear. The germline V gene encodes CDR1 SGHRS and CDR2 YFSETQ. The length of the CDR3 is 16 residues. Trimming took 7 bases from V and 2 from J, leaving 19 bases between them. CDR3 in DNA: TGCGCCAGCCTCCGTGTCGACCGAGAGGGCAATCAGCCCCAGCATTTT. Translated: CASLRVDREGNQPQHF.

The V and J genes are TRBV7-9 and TRBJ2-1; TRBD2 aligns across 7 bases. The germline gives CDR1 SEHNR, CDR2 FQNEAQ (reference sequence). This CDR3 region has 11 residues. V gave up 5 bases and J gave up 12 bases; unmatched junction bases: 4. The CDR3 sequence is CASSPLAVQFF. Here the CDR3 DNA reads TGTGCCAGCAGCCCCCTAGCGGTGCAGTTCTTC.

The chain joins TRBV4-1 to TRBJ2-1; 7 positions match TRBD2. CDR1 is MGHRA, CDR2 YSYEKL, per germline. CDR3 length: 16 residues. With 1 base clipped from V and 0 bases from J, the junction kept 3 bases outside the gene matches. CDR3 sequence (DNA): TGCGCCAGCAGCCAAGTGGGGGGGGTCTCCTACAATGAGCAGTTCTTC. It specifies CASSQVGGVSYNEQFF.

The chain links TRBV5-1 to TRBJ1-2; D gene ambiguous. CDR1 and CDR2 (germline): SGHRS, YFSETQ. This CDR3 is built from 12 residues. The V and J ends lost 5 bases and 4 bases respectively, with 9 bases between them. CDR3 DNA: TGCGCCAGCAGACAGACGACCTATGGCTACACCTTC. Residues: CASRQTTYGYTF.

This chain joins TRBV6-1 and TRBJ2-5; 8 nucleotides line up with TRBD1. Trimming cost V 2 bases and J 5 bases; bases outside gene matches: 10. The CDR3 contains 16 residues. Per the germline V gene, CDR1 is MNHNS and CDR2 is SASEGT. CDR3: CASSELVTGVVETQYF. CDR3 bases: TGTGCCAGCAGTGAATTAGTGACAGGGGTAGTGGAGACCCAGTACTTC.

The V gene is TRBV27, the J gene TRBJ2-5; 11 bases are a match to TRBD2. This CDR3 is 17 amino acids long. Germline trimming cut 5 bases from V and 1 base from J; bases unmatched to any gene: 9. Germline CDR1 reads MNHEY; CDR2 reads SMNVEV (reference sequence). CDR3 amino acids: CASSPDPLAGGQETQYF. CDR3 coding DNA: TGTGCCAGCAGTCCTGACCCTCTAGCGGGAGGCCAAGAGACCCAGTACTTC.

This sequence joins TRBV11-2 and TRBJ2-7; no clear D gene. This CDR3 has 14 residues. V was pared by 0 bases and J by 3 bases, with 9 bases between. Germline CDR1 and CDR2: SGHAT and FQNNGV. The DNA of the CDR3 is TGTGCCAGCAGCTTAGACCCCCAACTCTACGAGCAGTACTTC. Encoded protein: CASSLDPQLYEQYF.

The V and J genes are TRBV6-1 and TRBJ1-5, with D perhaps matching TRBD1 (6 bases). Looked up from germline, CDR1 is MNHNS and CDR2 is SASEGT. The CDR3 totals 14 residues. Trimming cost V 5 bases and J 9 bases, with 17 bases left between them. The CDR3 nucleotides read TGTGCCAGCAGTCTCCGGACAGAGCCTCGGCCCCAGCATTTT. This translates into CASSLRTEPRPQHF.

This clone showed up just once. The genes are TRBV30 and TRBJ2-5; 7 nucleotides agree with TRBD2. J lost 2 bases, V lost 8 bases, and 8 bases had no gene match. The CDR3 is 13 residues long. Germline-derived CDR1 and CDR2 are GTSNPN and SVGIG (reference sequence). CDR3 region: CALKRGFQETQYF. CDR3 bases: TGTGCCCTGAAGCGGGGTTTTCAAGAGACCCAGTACTTC.

The chain uses TRBV5-1 and TRBJ2-5, with TRBD2 matching over 8 bases. V shed 4 bases, J shed 7 bases, and the junction held 12 bases outside the gene matches. Germline V gene lookup returns CDR1 SGHRS and CDR2 YFSETQ. This CDR3 spans 15 amino acids. The CDR3 here is CASSPLAASLGTQYF. The CDR3 bases are TGCGCCAGCAGCCCACTAGCGGCCTCCCTAGGGACCCAGTACTTC.

V is TRBV7-9 and J is TRBJ1-5; 12 bases line up with TRBD1. V lost 5 bases, J lost 6 bases, and 11 bases stayed unmatched. The germline CDR1 and CDR2 sequences are SEHNR and FQNEAQ (reference sequence). The CDR3 runs to 17 residues. CDR3 in DNA: TGTGCCAGCAGCCGGCGTCGCGGGACAGGGGGCATTCAGCCCCAGCATTTT. This sequence encodes CASSRRRGTGGIQPQHF. Supplemented by reference TRBV7-9 and TRBJ1-5, the full variable domain reads DTGVSQNPRHKITKRGQNVTFRCDPISEHNRLYWYRQTLGQGPEFLTYFQNEAQLEKSRLLSDRFSAERPKGSFSTLEIQRTEQGDSAMYLCASSRRRGTGGIQPQHFGDGTRLSIL.

J is TRBJ2-4 and V is TRBV28; no clear D gene. Germline values: CDR1 MDHEN, CDR2 SYDVKM. CDR3 length: 11 residues. Trimming stripped 8 bases from V and 7 bases from J, with 9 bases between. Written as DNA, the CDR3 is TGTGCCAGCTCGATGAGGAACATTCAGTACTTC. Protein: CASSMRNIQYF.

V and J are TRBV11-2 and TRBJ2-7, with a possible D match to TRBD1 (6 bases). The ends were cut back, 6 bases at V and 2 bases at J, with 17 bases in the middle. This CDR3 has 15 amino acids. The germline gives CDR1 SGHAT, CDR2 FQNNGV. This chain's CDR3 is CASSTTGSGPYEQYF. DNA of the CDR3: TGTGCCAGCAGTACTACAGGGTCGGGTCCCTACGAGCAGTACTTC.

The CDR3 loop reads CASLTGTDSYNEQFF. Here the CDR3 DNA reads TGTGCCAGCCTGACTGGGACGGACAGTTACAATGAGCAGTTCTTC. The V gene is TRBV28, the J gene TRBJ2-1; maybe TRBD1 (6 bases). CDR3 length: 15 amino acids. Germline lookup yields CDR1 MDHEN and CDR2 SYDVKM. V was trimmed by 8 bases and J by 4 bases, leaving 18 bases between them.

This chain uses TRBV7-9 with TRBJ2-5; no clear D. The germline CDR1 and CDR2 sequences are SEHNR and FQNEAQ (reference sequence). V was shortened by 2 bases and J by 7 bases, with 5 bases between the two germline ends. The CDR3 covers 11 residues. The CDR3 bases are TGTGCCAGCAGCTTAACCGGGACCCAGTACTTC. This encodes CASSLTGTQYF.